This section outlines one T cell receptor beta chain sequence together with its context. Its antigen is unknown. Alopecia areata patients had lesional scalp punch biopsies and peripheral blood taken from them. The germline V gene encodes CDR1 GTSNPN and CDR2 SVGIG (reference sequence). Trimming left V 3 bases short and J 2 bases short, with 17 bases between. The CDR3 sequence is 16 residues long. Extraction and reverse transcription of RNA yielded cDNA as the sequencing template. The method was immunoSEQ multiplex PCR; TCRdb's version includes in-frame clones alone and lacks a portion of them. The sample records some 120,000 clones, about 51% being singletons. The data derive from a study of CD8+ T cells in alopecia areata. General observations from the study: Besides other cells, scalp samples also yield sequences of resident alphabeta T cells from normal skin.

Material: NKG2D-low CD8+ T cells sorted from blood. The chain is built from TRBV30 and TRBJ2-1; TRBD2 is a possible D gene (6 bases). This TCR was sampled from a human donor with alopecia areata. DNA for the CDR3: TGTGCCTGGAGCCCATCTCTAGCGACTGCCTACAATGAGCAGTTCTTC. It yields the protein CAWSPSLATAYNEQFF.